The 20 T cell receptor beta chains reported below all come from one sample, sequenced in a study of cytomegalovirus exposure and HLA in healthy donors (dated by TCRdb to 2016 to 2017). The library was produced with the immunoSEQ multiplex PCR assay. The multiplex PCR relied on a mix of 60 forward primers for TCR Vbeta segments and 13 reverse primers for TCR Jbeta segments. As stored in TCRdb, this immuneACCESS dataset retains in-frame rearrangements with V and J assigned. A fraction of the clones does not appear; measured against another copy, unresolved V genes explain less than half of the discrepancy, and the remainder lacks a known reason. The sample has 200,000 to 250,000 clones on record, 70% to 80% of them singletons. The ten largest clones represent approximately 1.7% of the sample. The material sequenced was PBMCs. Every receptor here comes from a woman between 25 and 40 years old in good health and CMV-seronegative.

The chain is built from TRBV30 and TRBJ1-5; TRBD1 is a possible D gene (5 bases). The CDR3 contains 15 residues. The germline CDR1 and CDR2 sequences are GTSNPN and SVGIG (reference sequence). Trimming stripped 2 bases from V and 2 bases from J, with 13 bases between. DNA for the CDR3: TGTGCCTGGAGTAGGGGCGGGGATGGCAATCAGCCCCAGCATTTT. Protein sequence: CAWSRGGDGNQPQHF.

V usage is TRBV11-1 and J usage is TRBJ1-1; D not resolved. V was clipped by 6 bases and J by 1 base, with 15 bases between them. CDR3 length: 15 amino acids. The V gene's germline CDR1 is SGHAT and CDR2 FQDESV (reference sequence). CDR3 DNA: TGTGCCAGCAGTGATCGTGGAGGTGAGAACACTGAAGCTTTCTTT. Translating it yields CASSDRGGENTEAFF.

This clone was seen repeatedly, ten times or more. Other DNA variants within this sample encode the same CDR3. The CDR3 DNA reads as TGTGCCAGCAGTGTGGTCCCCGACAGGGATCAGCCCCAGCATTTT. Its protein product is CASSVVPDRDQPQHF. The genes are TRBV2 and TRBJ1-5; 7 bases fit TRBD1. V shed 4 bases and J 5 bases; nucleotides not matched to a gene: 8. Germline V CDR1 and CDR2: SNHLY, FYNNEI. The CDR3 is 15 residues long.

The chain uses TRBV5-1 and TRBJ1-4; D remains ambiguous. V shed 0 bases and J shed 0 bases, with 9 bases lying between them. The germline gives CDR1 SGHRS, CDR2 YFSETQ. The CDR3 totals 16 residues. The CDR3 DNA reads TGCGCCAGCAGCTTGGATTTAACTGCAACTAATGAAAAACTGTTTTTT. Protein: CASSLDLTATNEKLFF.

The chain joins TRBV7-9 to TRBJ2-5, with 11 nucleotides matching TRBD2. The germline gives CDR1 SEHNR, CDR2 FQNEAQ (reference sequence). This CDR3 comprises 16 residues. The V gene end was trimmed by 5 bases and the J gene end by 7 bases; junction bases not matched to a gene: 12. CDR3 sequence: CASSDGGPLAGGTQYF. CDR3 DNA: TGTGCCAGCAGCGACGGGGGGCCCCTAGCGGGGGGGACCCAGTACTTC. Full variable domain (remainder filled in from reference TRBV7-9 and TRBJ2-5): DTGVSQNPRHKITKRGQNVTFRCDPISEHNRLYWYRQTLGQGPEFLTYFQNEAQLEKSRLLSDRFSAERPKGSFSTLEIQRTEQGDSAMYLCASSDGGPLAGGTQYFGPGTRLLVL.

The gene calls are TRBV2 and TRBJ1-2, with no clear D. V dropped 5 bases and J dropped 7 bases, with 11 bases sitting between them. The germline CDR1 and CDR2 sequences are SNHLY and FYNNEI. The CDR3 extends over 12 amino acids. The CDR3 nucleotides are TGTGCCAGCAGTCCGAGGGCACCTGGCTACACCTTC. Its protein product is CASSPRAPGYTF.

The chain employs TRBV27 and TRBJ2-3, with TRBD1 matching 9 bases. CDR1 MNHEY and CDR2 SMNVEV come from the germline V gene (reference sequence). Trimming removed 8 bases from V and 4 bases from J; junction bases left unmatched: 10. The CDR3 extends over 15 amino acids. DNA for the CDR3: TGTGCCAGCTCCTTTAGGCGACAGGGGGCAGATACGCAGTATTTT. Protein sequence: CASSFRRQGADTQYF.

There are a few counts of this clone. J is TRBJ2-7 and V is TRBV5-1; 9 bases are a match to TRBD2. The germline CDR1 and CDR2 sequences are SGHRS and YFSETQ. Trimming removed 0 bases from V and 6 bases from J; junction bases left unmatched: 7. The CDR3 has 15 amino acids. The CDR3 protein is CASSLEAPGLAEQYF. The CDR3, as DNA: TGCGCCAGCAGCTTGGAGGCTCCGGGACTAGCCGAGCAGTACTTC.

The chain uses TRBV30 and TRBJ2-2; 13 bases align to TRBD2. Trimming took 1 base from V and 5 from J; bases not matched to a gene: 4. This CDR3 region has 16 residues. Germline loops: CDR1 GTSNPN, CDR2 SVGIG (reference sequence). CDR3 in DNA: TGTGCCTGGAGTGGGGGACTAGCGGGGATGACCGGGGAGCTGTTTTTT. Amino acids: CAWSGGLAGMTGELFF.

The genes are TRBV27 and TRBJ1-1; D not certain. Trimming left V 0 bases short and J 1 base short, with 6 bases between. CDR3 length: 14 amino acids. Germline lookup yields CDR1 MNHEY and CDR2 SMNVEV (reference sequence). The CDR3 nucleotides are TGTGCCAGCAGTTTATCGTTCTGGAACACTGAAGCTTTCTTT. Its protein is CASSLSFWNTEAFF.

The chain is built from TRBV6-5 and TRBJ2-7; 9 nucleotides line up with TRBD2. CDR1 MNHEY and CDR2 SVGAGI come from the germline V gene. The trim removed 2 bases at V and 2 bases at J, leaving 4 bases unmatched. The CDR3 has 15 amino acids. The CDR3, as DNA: TGTGCCAGCAGTTACCTAGCGGGGAGGACCTACGAGCAGTACTTC. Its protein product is CASSYLAGRTYEQYF.

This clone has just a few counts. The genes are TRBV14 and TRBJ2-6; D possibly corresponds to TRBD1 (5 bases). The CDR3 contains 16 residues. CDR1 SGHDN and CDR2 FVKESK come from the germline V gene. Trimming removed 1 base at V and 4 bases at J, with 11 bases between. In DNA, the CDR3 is TGTGCCAGCAGCCAAGCTTGGGGCTACGGGGCCAACGTCCTGACTTTC. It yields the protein CASSQAWGYGANVLTF.

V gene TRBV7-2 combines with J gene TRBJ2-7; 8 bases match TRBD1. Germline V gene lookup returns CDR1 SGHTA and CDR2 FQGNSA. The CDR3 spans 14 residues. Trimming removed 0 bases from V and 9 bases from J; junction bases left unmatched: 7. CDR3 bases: TGTGCCAGCAGCTTAGCGCAAGGACAGGGATCGCAGTACTTC. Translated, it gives CASSLAQGQGSQYF.

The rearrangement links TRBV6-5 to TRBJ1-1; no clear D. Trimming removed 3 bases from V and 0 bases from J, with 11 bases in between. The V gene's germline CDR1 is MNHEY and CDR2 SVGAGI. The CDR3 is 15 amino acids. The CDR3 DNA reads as TGTGCCAGCAGTTATGGTAACAGACTGAACACTGAAGCTTTCTTT. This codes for CASSYGNRLNTEAFF.

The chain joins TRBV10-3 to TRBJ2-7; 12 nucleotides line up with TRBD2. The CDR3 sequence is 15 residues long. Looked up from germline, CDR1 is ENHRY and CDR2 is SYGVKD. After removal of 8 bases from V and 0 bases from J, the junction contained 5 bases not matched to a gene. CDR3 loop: CAIGASGRVSYEQYF. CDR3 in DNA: TGTGCCATCGGCGCTAGCGGGAGGGTCTCCTACGAGCAGTACTTC.

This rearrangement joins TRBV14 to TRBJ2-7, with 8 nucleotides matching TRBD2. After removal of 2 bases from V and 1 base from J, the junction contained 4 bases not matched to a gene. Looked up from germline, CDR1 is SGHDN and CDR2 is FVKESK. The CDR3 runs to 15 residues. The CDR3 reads CASSQSGGQSYEQYF. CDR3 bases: TGTGCCAGCAGCCAATCGGGAGGGCAGTCCTACGAGCAGTACTTC.

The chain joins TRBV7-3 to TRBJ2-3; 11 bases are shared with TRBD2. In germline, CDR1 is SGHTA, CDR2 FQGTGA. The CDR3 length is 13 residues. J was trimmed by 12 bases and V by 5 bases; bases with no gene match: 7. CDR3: CASSRLAGRAQYF. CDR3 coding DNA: TGTGCCAGCAGCCGACTAGCGGGAAGGGCTCAGTATTTT.

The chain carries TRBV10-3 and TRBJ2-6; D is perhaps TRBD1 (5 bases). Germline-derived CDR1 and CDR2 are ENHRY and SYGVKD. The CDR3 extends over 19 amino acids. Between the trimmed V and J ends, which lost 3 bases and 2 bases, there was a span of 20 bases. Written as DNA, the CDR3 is TGTGCCATCAGTGACCCTGACAGTCTCCCTACCACTGGGGCCAACGTCCTGACTTTC. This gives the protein CAISDPDSLPTTGANVLTF.

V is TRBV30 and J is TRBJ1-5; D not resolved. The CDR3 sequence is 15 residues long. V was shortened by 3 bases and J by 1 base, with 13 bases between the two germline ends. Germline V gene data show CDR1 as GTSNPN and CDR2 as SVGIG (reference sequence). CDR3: CAWSLRGGSNQPQHF. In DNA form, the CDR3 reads TGTGCCTGGAGCCTCCGCGGTGGGAGCAATCAGCCCCAGCATTTT.

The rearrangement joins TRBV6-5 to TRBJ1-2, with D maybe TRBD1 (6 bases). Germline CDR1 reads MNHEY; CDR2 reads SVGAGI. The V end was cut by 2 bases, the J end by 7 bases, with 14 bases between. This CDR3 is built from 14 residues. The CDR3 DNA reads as TGTGCCAGCAGTTACGAGGGGGAGACAACTGGCTACACCTTC. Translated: CASSYEGETTGYTF.